Below, 2 T cell receptor beta chains from the same sample are listed, as sequenced in a study of OX40 agonist ivuxolimab in advanced cancers. Profiling relied on immunoSEQ multiplex PCR, and the TCRdb table lists in-frame clones only, not all of them. The sample has 70,000 to 75,000 clones; almost 85% are singletons. The specimen was CD4+ or CD8+ T cells sorted from blood, collected in a trial of the OX40 agonist ivuxolimab. These receptors were taken from an adult with an advanced solid tumor such as melanoma, head and neck, liver or kidney cancer.

CDR3 sequence: CASSFAGTQQETQYF. CDR3 DNA: TGCGCCAGCAGCTTTGCCGGGACACAGCAAGAGACCCAGTACTTC. The chain has TRBV5-1 and TRBJ2-5; possibly TRBD1 for D (6 bases). The CDR3 length is 15 residues. The germline V and J ends were trimmed by 2 bases and 2 bases, with 13 bases remaining between them. Per the germline V gene, CDR1 is SGHRS and CDR2 is YFSETQ.

The CDR3 coding sequence is TGTGCCAGCAGTTCCCTTAGAGTCTCCAGCTACACCTTC. Its protein product is CASSSLRVSSYTF. The gene calls are TRBV28 and TRBJ1-2; D is unresolved. With 4 bases removed from V and 9 bases from J, the gap between germline ends came to 15 bases. CDR1 and CDR2 (germline): MDHEN, SYDVKM. The CDR3 contains 13 residues.